This T cell receptor (beta chain) was recovered during a study of cytomegalovirus exposure and HLA in healthy donors. Study outcomes and limitations: An analysis that was carried out later associated about 17,000 TCR beta sequences with HLA alleles at 0.05 false discovery rate.

On this clone itself: Its target is not known.

With 4 bases clipped from V and 6 bases from J, the junction kept 5 bases outside the gene matches. The CDR3 has 14 residues. CDR1 and CDR2 (germline): MDHEN, SYDVKM. The PCR ran on 60 Vbeta and 13 Jbeta primers. Some clones are missing from TCRdb's copy, which holds only in-frame ones; the method was immunoSEQ multiplex PCR. Of 100,000 or so clones in the sample, just over 75% are singletons; the top ten hold about 7.5%. Sequencing was performed on PBMCs. The clonotype was recovered from a man in his forties in good health and CMV-seropositive. The chain is built from TRBV28 and TRBJ1-5; 8 nucleotides align to TRBD1. The CDR3 spells CASSSGTGVQPQHF. Written as DNA, the CDR3 is TGTGCCAGCAGTTCCGGGACAGGAGTTCAGCCCCAGCATTTT. The full variable domain, with the rest looked up from reference TRBV28 and TRBJ1-5, is DVKVTQSSRYLVKRTGEKVFLECVQDMDHENMFWYRQDPGLGLRLIYFSYDVKMKEKGDIPEGYSVSREKKERFSLILESASTNQTSMYLCASSSGTGVQPQHFGDGTRLSIL.